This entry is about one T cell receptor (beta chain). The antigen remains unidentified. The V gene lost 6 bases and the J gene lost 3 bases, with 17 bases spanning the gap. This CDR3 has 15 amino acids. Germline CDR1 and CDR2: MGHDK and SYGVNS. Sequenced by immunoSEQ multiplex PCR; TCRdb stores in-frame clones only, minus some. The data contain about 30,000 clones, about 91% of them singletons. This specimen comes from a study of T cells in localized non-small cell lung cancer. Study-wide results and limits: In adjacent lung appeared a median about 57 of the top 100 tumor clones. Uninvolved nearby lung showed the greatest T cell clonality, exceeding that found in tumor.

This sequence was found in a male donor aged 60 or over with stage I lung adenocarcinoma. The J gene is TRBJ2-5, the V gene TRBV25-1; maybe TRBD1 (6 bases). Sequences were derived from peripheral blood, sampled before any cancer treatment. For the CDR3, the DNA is TGTGCCAGCAGCCCAGGGACAAACTTTAAAGAGACCCAGTACTTC. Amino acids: CASSPGTNFKETQYF.